Given below is one T cell receptor (beta chain) in context. This record belongs to a study of blood T cell repertoires in COVID-19. Clones were read by immunoSEQ multiplex PCR, and TCRdb kept only the in-frame ones, dropping some. The table shows fewer than 250,000 clones, with 80% to 90% occurring only once. This CDR3 region has 14 residues. V was trimmed by 1 base and J by 2 bases, leaving 9 bases between them. Germline V gene sequence: CDR1 MDHEN, CDR2 SYDVKM. Sample: peripheral blood. The J gene is TRBJ2-7, the V gene TRBV28; D is perhaps TRBD1 (5 bases). The clonotype comes from a woman aged 50 to 60 with acute or convalescent COVID-19. The CDR3 DNA follows: TGTGCCAGCAGTTTATCAGGGAATCCCTACGAGCAGTACTTC. This encodes CASSLSGNPYEQYF.